This entry is about one TCR beta chain. What it binds is unknown. These data belong to a study of T cell repertoires in ileal Crohn's disease. Turning to the study itself: Surgery for a complication: stricturing in about 61%, penetrating in about 40%.

From germline, CDR1 is SGHTA and CDR2 FQGTGA. Trimming cost V 1 base and J 7 bases, with 10 bases left between them. The CDR3 has 13 residues. Profiled with immunoSEQ multiplex PCR; TCRdb holds only in-frame clones, not every one. Of 1,000 to 1,200 clones listed, 70% to 90% are singletons. The sorted cells were lamina propria lymphocytes from surgical specimens, first isolated by density gradient. Regarding the study as a whole: Sorted CD8 T cells held more high-frequency clones than CD4. Clonal expansions were more frequent in active smokers than non-smokers at surgery.

V and J are TRBV7-3 and TRBJ1-1, with a tentative D call TRBD1 (5 bases). This receptor was obtained from an adult with Crohn's disease. The sample was CD4+ T cells sorted from the ileum. As DNA, the CDR3 is TGTGCCAGCAGCTTAATATCGGGGGATGAAGCTTTCTTT. Translated: CASSLISGDEAFF.